Following are 5 T cell receptor beta chains from one sample sequenced in a study of cytomegalovirus exposure and HLA in healthy donors. PCR involved 60 Vbeta and 13 Jbeta primers. Repertoires were generated with immunoSEQ multiplex PCR, while TCRdb's copy carries only in-frame clones and drops some. This table holds some 190,000 clones, less than 80% found once. What was sequenced was PBMCs. Receptors were obtained from a man between 18 and 35 years old in good health and CMV-seronegative.

This chain uses TRBV2 with TRBJ2-2; TRBD2 agrees at 8 bases. The J segment lost 6 bases and the V segment lost 6 bases, leaving 3 bases of the junction unmatched. This CDR3 is 13 amino acids long. CDR1 is SNHLY and CDR2 is FYNNEI in the germline V gene. In nucleotides, the CDR3 is TGTGCCAGCAGAGCGGGGGAGGCCGGGGAGCTGTTTTTT. Its translation is CASRAGEAGELFF.

The chain is built from TRBV4-1 and TRBJ1-1; no reliable D call. The length of the CDR3 is 13 residues. Between the trimmed V and J ends, which lost 2 bases and 4 bases, there was a span of 8 bases. The germline gives CDR1 MGHRA, CDR2 YSYEKL. CDR3 nucleotide sequence: TGCGCCAGCAGCCAACTCGGCGGCACTGAAGCTTTCTTT. As protein: CASSQLGGTEAFF.

There are a few counts of this clone. This chain uses TRBV19 with TRBJ1-2, with a weak D call TRBD1 (6 bases). The CDR3 has 16 amino acids. The ends were cut back, 3 bases at V and 4 bases at J, with 18 bases in the middle. Germline V CDR1 and CDR2: LNHDA, SQIVND (reference sequence). The CDR3 DNA is TGTGCCAGTAGTATCCGGCGGTCCACAGGGACCTATGGCTACACCTTC. Translated, it gives CASSIRRSTGTYGYTF. The entire variable domain, with the rest obtained from reference TRBV19 and TRBJ1-2, is as follows: DGGITQSPKYLFRKEGQNVTLSCEQNLNHDAMYWYRQDPGQGLRLIYYSQIVNDFQKGDIAEGYSVSREKKESFPLTVTSAQKNPTAFYLCASSIRRSTGTYGYTFGSGTRLTVV.

The chain employs TRBV19 and TRBJ1-2, with 9 bases that match TRBD1. V dropped 7 bases and J dropped 6; count of bases not matched to a gene: 6. The V gene's germline CDR1 is LNHDA and CDR2 SQIVND (reference sequence). CDR3 length: 13 residues. As DNA, the CDR3 is TGTGCCAGTAAGGACAGGGGCGCCGATGGCTACACCTTC. It is translated as CASKDRGADGYTF.

Details on this clone: A junction boundary mismatches the germline segment, possibly from a read error. J is TRBJ2-2 and V is TRBV7-7, with TRBD2 matching 10 bases. The CDR3 covers 17 residues. In germline, CDR1 is SSHAT, CDR2 FNYEAQ (reference sequence). The CDR3 nucleotides read TGTGCTAGCAGCTTAAGGACTAGCGGTCCGAACACCGGGGAGCTGTTTTTT. Encoded protein: CASSLRTSGPNTGELFF. Supplemented by reference TRBV7-7 and TRBJ2-2, the full variable domain reads GAGVSQSPRYKVTKRGQDVTLRCDPISSHATLYWYQQALGQGPEFLTYFNYEAQPDKSGLPSDRFSAERPEGSISTLTIQRTEQRDSAMYRCASSLRTSGPNTGELFFGEGSRLTVL.